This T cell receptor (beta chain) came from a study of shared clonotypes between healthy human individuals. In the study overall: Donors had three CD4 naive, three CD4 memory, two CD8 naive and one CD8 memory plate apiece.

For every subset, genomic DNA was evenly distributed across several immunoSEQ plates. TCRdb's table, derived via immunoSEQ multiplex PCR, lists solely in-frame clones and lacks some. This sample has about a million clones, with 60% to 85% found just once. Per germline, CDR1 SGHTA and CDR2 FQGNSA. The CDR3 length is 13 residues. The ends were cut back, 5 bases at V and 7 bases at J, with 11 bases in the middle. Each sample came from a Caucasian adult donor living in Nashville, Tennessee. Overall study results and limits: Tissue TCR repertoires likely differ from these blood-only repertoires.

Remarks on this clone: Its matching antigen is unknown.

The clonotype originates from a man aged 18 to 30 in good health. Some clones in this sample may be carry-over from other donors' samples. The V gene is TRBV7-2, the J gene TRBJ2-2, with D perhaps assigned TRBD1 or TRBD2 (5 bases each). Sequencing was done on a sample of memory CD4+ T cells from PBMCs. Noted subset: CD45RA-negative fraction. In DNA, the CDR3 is TGTGCCAGCAGCCTCATGGGGGACGGGGAGCTGTTTTTT. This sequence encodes CASSLMGDGELFF.